Sequencing of this T cell receptor beta chain was carried out in a study of T-cell memory formation after mild COVID-19. Study-wide context: Among the donors, TCR clusters were largely specific to each donor. Findings and caveats of the study: Memory from before infection featured some responding clones, which suggests cross-reactive memory joined. Shrinking CD4+ clones resided mostly in CM and EM, and CD8+ ones in EMRA.

As regards this clonotype: The antigen is unknown.

The CDR3 is 16 residues long. Germline V lookup: CDR1 SEHNR, CDR2 FQNEAQ (reference sequence). V lost 5 bases and J 2 bases, leaving 18 bases between the germline ends. It was 5'RACE with constant-segment primers that produced the TCR alpha and TCR beta cDNA libraries, which carried sample barcodes and UMIs. MiXCR was run by TCRdb on the 5' RACE reads, yielding one entry per CDR3 protein. The table has under 250,000 distinct CDR3 sequences, 15% to 19% seen once. This receptor was obtained from an adult woman who had mild COVID-19 (a few samples of this study predate the infection). Cell type and time point are not known. The gene calls are TRBV7-9 and TRBJ2-5; D not resolved. Sequenced material: PBMCs or a T cell subset sorted from them (not recorded which). The CDR3 reads CASSPRRFQTQETQYF. The CDR3 bases are TGTGCCAGCAGCCCTAGGAGATTCCAGACGCAAGAGACCCAGTACTTC.